This T cell receptor beta chain was identified in a study of identical twins. Details on this clonotype: Its antigen is undetermined.

TCRdb recomputed calls from the 5' RACE reads with MiXCR, one row per CDR3 protein. The sample has some 500,000 distinct CDR3 sequences; 14% are singletons. Findings and limits, study-wide: Within cord blood, abundant beta clonotypes carried fewer insertions, but memory repertoires showed no such trend. Weaker excess twin sharing was seen among beta out-of-frame sequences.

The sample was also linked to a second study, of yellow fever vaccine responses in identical twins.

The clonotype originates from a woman between 18 and 29 years old in good health. Sample: CD4+ T cells sorted from blood.

The CDR3 loop reads CASGLRIPLEQYF. The CDR3 DNA sequence: TGTGCTAGTGGTTTGCGGATTCCTCTGGAGCAGTACTTC. This chain links TRBV12-5 with TRBJ2-7; D gene uncertain. The CDR3 is made up of 13 amino acids. Germline values: CDR1 LGHNT, CDR2 FRNRAP. Trimming took 2 bases from V and 7 from J, leaving 12 bases between them. The full variable domain, in which reference TRBV12-5 and TRBJ2-7 provide the parts outside the CDR3, is DARVTQTPRHKVTEMGQEVTMRCQPILGHNTVFWYRQTMMQGLELLAYFRNRAPLDDSGMPKDRFSAEMPDATLATLKIQPSEPRDSAVYFCASGLRIPLEQYFGPGTRLTVT.